Following are 5 T cell receptor beta chains from one sample sequenced in a study of blood T cells in healthy people across ages. The second PCR ran roughly 6 to 11 cycles with a sample-barcoded 5' primer and J-beta primers. TCRdb re-called the 5' RACE reads through MiXCR, storing one row per CDR3 protein. Here the sample spans around 1,000,000 distinct CDR3 sequences, 25% being singletons. These data were likewise used in another study, on T cells of mothers and their children.

The sample comprised blood. Receptors originate from a girl aged 2 to 10 in good health.

Here the CDR3 reads CSVDPGQDYEQYF. Written as DNA, the CDR3 is TGCAGCGTAGACCCAGGGCAGGACTACGAGCAGTACTTC. The V call is TRBV29-1, the J call TRBJ2-5, with a weak D call TRBD1 (5 bases). The end of the DNA fits TRBJ2-7 better, so the J call may be wrong. This CDR3 is built from 13 residues. The germline gives CDR1 SQVTM, CDR2 ANQGSEA.

The rearrangement uses TRBV9 and TRBJ2-7; 10 bases agree with TRBD2. Germline-derived CDR1 and CDR2 are SGDLS and YYNGEE. This CDR3 comprises 15 residues. V shed 0 bases, J shed 7 bases, and the junction held 7 bases outside the gene matches. CDR3: CASSVELAGEREQYF. The CDR3 region has the DNA TGTGCCAGCAGCGTAGAGCTAGCGGGAGAGAGAGAGCAGTACTTC.

The J gene is TRBJ2-2, the V gene TRBV18; D tentatively fits TRBD1 or TRBD2 (5 bases each). Trimming shortened V by 3 bases and J by 0 bases, and 20 bases separated the two germline ends. The CDR3 length is 19 residues. Germline CDR1 and CDR2: KGHSH and LQKENI. This CDR3 reads CASSPSGSGQGPNTGELFF. DNA for the CDR3: TGTGCCAGCTCACCGTCTGGTTCGGGGCAGGGCCCGAACACCGGGGAGCTGTTTTTT. The variable domain in full, completed from reference TRBV18 and TRBJ2-2, reads NAGVMQNPRHLVRRRGQEARLRCSPMKGHSHVYWYRQLPEEGLKFMVYLQKENIIDESGMPKERFSAEFPKEGPSILRIQQVVRGDSAAYFCASSPSGSGQGPNTGELFFGEGSRLTVL.

This clonotype was detected only a few times. One end of the junction is discordant with germline, which a read error may explain. DNA for the CDR3: TGTGCCAGCAGCCAAGATTCCCGCTACGCCTTC. Protein sequence: CASSQDSRYAF. V gene TRBV3-1 combines with J gene TRBJ1-2; D gene ambiguous. The CDR3 is 11 residues long. Germline V gene sequence: CDR1 LGHDT, CDR2 YNNKEL (reference sequence).

This clonotype was recorded at least ten times. The CDR3 DNA is TGCAGTGCTATACCCCTCCTTGACAGGAAAACCACAGATACGCAGTATTTT. Its translation is CSAIPLLDRKTTDTQYF. This rearrangement joins TRBV20-1 to TRBJ2-3; tentatively, D is TRBD1 (6 bases). The CDR3 length is 17 residues. The germline V gene has CDR1 DFQATT and CDR2 SNEGSKA (reference sequence). Trimming cost V 4 bases and J 2 bases, with 22 bases left between them.